This entry is about one TCR beta chain. The target antigen is unknown. Germline lookup yields CDR1 SNHLY and CDR2 FYNNEI. V shed 4 bases and J shed 3 bases, with 13 bases lying between them. The CDR3 is 15 residues long. This record belongs to a study of vaccination and CD4 T cells after COVID-19. The wider study: Investigators took post-vaccine samples a median approximately 72 days after dose two, within a range of 14 to 241. Cellular stimulation was performed using overlapping spike peptides derived from SARS-CoV-2, HCoV-NL63, HCoV-OC43 and HCoV-229E.

The Oncomine TCR Beta short-read assay was applied to DNA of cultured CD4+ T cells. TCRdb re-analysed the PCR reads in MiXCR, keeping a single row per CDR3 protein. The sample records 17,000 or so distinct CDR3 sequences, about 51% being singletons. Time point described: late sampling 161 to 241 days after vaccination in a few convalescent patients. The sample's treatment: roughly 11-day PBMC culture with coronavirus spike peptide pools or control peptides (ViraFEST assay). ViraFEST enlarged antigen-specific T cell populations with peptide pools and afterwards sequenced TCRs. The clonotype was recovered from a human donor who had recovered from COVID-19. V usage is TRBV2 and J usage is TRBJ2-1, with D tentatively TRBD1 (5 bases). The starting material was CD4+ T cells from blood, cultured in vitro, obtained about 7 months after SARS-CoV-2 vaccination. CDR3 protein: CASSGYRPSYNEQFF. CDR3 DNA sequence: TGTGCCAGCAGTGGTTACAGGCCGAGCTACAATGAGCAGTTCTTC.